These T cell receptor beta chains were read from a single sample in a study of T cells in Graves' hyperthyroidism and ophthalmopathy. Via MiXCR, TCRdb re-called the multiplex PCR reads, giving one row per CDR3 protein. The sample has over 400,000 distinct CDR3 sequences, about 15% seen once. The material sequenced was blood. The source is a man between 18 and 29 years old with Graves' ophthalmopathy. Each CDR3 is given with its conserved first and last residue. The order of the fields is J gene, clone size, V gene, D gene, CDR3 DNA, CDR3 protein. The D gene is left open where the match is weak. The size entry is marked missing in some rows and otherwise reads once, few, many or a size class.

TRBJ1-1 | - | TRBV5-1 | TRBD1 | TGCGCCAGCAGCTGGACAGGGATTGAAGCTTTCTTT | CASSWTGIEAFF
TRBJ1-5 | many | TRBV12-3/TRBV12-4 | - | TGTGCCAGCTGCTCTATGGCAAATCAGCCCCAGCATTTT | CASCSMANQPQHF
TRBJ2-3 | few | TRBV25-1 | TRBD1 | TGTGCCAGCAGTGAATATGGACAGGGAAACACAGATACGCAGTATTTT | CASSEYGQGNTDTQYF
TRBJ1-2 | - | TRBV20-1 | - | TGCAGTGCTAGAGATCGAGAGGGACCGGGCGGCTACACCTTC | CSARDREGPGGYTF
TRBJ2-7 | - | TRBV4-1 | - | TGCGCCAGCAGGGGGGGGACAACGGACGGTTACGAGCAGTACTTC | CASRGGTTDGYEQYF
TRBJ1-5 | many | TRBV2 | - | TGTGCCAGCTCTACTCAAGGAAGCAATCAGCCCCAGCATTTT | CASSTQGSNQPQHF
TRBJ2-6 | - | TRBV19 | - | TGTGCCAGTAGACACCACTCTGGGGCCAACGTCCTGACTTTC | CASRHHSGANVLTF
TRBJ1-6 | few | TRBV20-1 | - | TGCAGTGCTAGAGTTCTAGGGAGGGACCTTAATTCACCCCTCCACTTT | CSARVLGRDLNSPLHF
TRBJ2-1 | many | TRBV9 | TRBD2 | TGTGCCAGCAGCCCATCCTCCGGGCGTGGCGGGAGTGGCAATGAGCAGTTCTTC | CASSPSSGRGGSGNEQFF
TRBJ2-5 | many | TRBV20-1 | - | TGCAGTGCTAGCCGGGGGTCCGTGGAGACCCAGTACTTC | CSASRGSVETQYF
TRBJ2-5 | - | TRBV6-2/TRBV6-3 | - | TGTGCCAGCAGTTATGGGCCAGCGGAAGAGACCCAGTACTTC | CASSYGPAEETQYF
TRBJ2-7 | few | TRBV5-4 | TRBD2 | TGTGCCAGCAGCGAGGGACTAGCTATTATCTACGAGCAGTACTTC | CASSEGLAIIYEQYF
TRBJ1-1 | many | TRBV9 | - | TGTGCCAGCAGCGCTAGAGGTGCAGAGAGGGCTGAAGCTTTCTTT | CASSARGAERAEAFF
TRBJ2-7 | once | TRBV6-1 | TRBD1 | TGTGCCAGCAGCGACCGGGACAGGGGCTCCTACGAGCAGTACTTC | CASSDRDRGSYEQYF
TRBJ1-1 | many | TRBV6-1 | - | TGTGCCAGCAGTGAGGGGGGTCAAACTGAAGCTTTCTTT | CASSEGGQTEAFF
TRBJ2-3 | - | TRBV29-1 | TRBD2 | TGCAGCGTTGCAGGGACTAGCGGGAGGAGGGCAGATACGCAGTATTTT | CSVAGTSGRRADTQYF
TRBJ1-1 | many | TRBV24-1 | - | TGTGCCACCAGACAGGGGAACACTGAAGCTTTCTTT | CATRQGNTEAFF
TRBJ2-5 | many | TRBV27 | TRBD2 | TGTGCCAGCAGGCCCCATAGCGGGGGGGCCTTCGGGGAGACCCAGTACTTC | CASRPHSGGAFGETQYF
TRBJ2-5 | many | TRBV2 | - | TGTGCCAGCACTCGGACCGGACGGCAAGAGACCCAGTACTTC | CASTRTGRQETQYF
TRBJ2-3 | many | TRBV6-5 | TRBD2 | TGTGCCAGCAGTTACTATGGGACTACCACAGATACGCAGTATTTT | CASSYYGTTTDTQYF
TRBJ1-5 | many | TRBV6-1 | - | TGTGCCAGCATTATATATAGCGGCAATCAGCCCCAGCATTTT | CASIIYSGNQPQHF
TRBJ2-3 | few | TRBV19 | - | TGTGCCAGAGTCACAGATACGCAGTATTTT | CARVTDTQYF
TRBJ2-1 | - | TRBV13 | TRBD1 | TGTGCCAGCAGCTTAAGGGGGCCCGAAGAGCAGTTCTTC | CASSLRGPEEQFF
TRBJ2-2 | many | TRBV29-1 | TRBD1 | TGCAGCGTTGAAGATCGTGACAGGGTTGGCACCGGGGAGCTGTTTTTT | CSVEDRDRVGTGELFF